These T cell receptor beta chains were read from a single sample in a study of shared clonotypes between healthy human individuals. Sequencing was performed with immunoSEQ multiplex PCR; in TCRdb, only in-frame clones are kept and a portion is missing. The sample yields about 2.4 million clones, over 85% seen once. The source material was naive CD4+ T cells sorted from blood. Receptors were obtained from a man in his late teens or twenties in good health. Each CDR3 is given with its conserved first and last residue. Fields, in order: clone size, V gene, D gene, J gene, CDR3 DNA, CDR3 protein. The D gene is left open where the match is weak. Rows give clone size only sometimes, using once, few, many, or a class for an expanded clone.

size: .
V: TRBV6-1
D: .
J: TRBJ2-7
DNA: TGTGCCAGCAGTGGGTCCCTAGCGCTAAACGAGCAGTACTTC
CDR3: CASSGSLALNEQYF

size: .
V: TRBV18
D: .
J: TRBJ1-1
DNA: TGTGCCAGCTCACCACCCGTCCGGGAGGGCACTGAAGCTTTCTTT
CDR3: CASSPPVREGTEAFF

size: .
V: TRBV7-2
D: TRBD1
J: TRBJ2-7
DNA: TGTGCCAGCAGCCGAGACAGGGGAAGCCACGAGCAGTACTTC
CDR3: CASSRDRGSHEQYF

size: .
V: TRBV5-6
D: TRBD1
J: TRBJ1-6
DNA: TGTGCCAGCAGCTTGGGCAGGGGGCCACCCCTCCACTTT
CDR3: CASSLGRGPPLHF

size: .
V: TRBV9
D: .
J: TRBJ2-7
DNA: TGTGCCAGCAGCGCCGCTAACGAGCAGTACTTC
CDR3: CASSAANEQYF

size: .
V: TRBV19
D: TRBD1
J: TRBJ2-5
DNA: TGTGCCAGTAGGGGACAGGGGAAGTTGTACCAAGAGACCCAGTACTTC
CDR3: CASRGQGKLYQETQYF

size: .
V: TRBV11-3
D: .
J: TRBJ2-3
DNA: TGTGCCAGCAGCTTAGCGGGCACAGATACGCAGTATTTT
CDR3: CASSLAGTDTQYF

size: .
V: TRBV5-4
D: TRBD1
J: TRBJ1-1
DNA: TGTGCCAGCAGCTTTGGACAGGGGGCCACTGAAGCTTTCTTT
CDR3: CASSFGQGATEAFF

size: once
V: TRBV2
D: TRBD2
J: TRBJ2-7
DNA: TGTGCCAGCGGGAGGGAATACGAGCAGTACTTC
CDR3: CASGREYEQYF

size: .
V: TRBV19
D: TRBD2
J: TRBJ2-5
DNA: TGTGCCAGTAGTATGGGTAGCGGGAGAGAGACCCAGTACTTC
CDR3: CASSMGSGRETQYF

size: .
V: TRBV19
D: .
J: TRBJ1-5
DNA: TGTGCCAGTAGTATAGATCGTTGGGTTCAGCCCCAGCATTTT
CDR3: CASSIDRWVQPQHF

size: .
V: TRBV5-6
D: TRBD1
J: TRBJ2-7
DNA: TGTGCCAGCAGCTTCCCGGGACAGGGGCCCTACGAGCAGTACTTC
CDR3: CASSFPGQGPYEQYF

size: .
V: TRBV4-3
D: .
J: TRBJ2-2
DNA: TGCGCCAGCAGCCAAGAAGGCCAGGCGAACACCGGGGAGCTGTTTTTT
CDR3: CASSQEGQANTGELFF

size: .
V: TRBV25-1
D: .
J: TRBJ2-5
DNA: TGTGCCAGCAGTGATGGGGGAGACCCGCCGGGCGAGACCCAGTACTTC
CDR3: CASSDGGDPPGETQYF

size: .
V: TRBV12-5
D: TRBD2
J: TRBJ2-5
DNA: TGTGCTAGTGGTCCAGGACTAGCGGGAGGGATAGAGACCCAGTACTTC
CDR3: CASGPGLAGGIETQYF

size: .
V: TRBV19
D: .
J: TRBJ1-5
DNA: TGTGCCAGTAGTATGGTTGCGGCAAGGGTTAGCAATCAGCCCCAGCATTTT
CDR3: CASSMVAARVSNQPQHF

size: .
V: TRBV7-7
D: .
J: TRBJ2-5
DNA: TGTGCTAGCAGCTTAGTTATCGGTTCGGAGACCCAGTACTTC
CDR3: CASSLVIGSETQYF

size: .
V: TRBV9
D: TRBD2
J: TRBJ2-1
DNA: TGTGCCAGCAGCTTCGGACTAGCGGGAGCTGGCTACAATGAGCAGTTCTTC
CDR3: CASSFGLAGAGYNEQFF